Listed below are T cell receptor beta chains from one sample, sequenced in a study of cytomegalovirus exposure and HLA in healthy donors. Repertoires were generated with immunoSEQ multiplex PCR, while TCRdb's copy carries only in-frame clones and drops some. The sample has 150,000 to 200,000 clones, around two thirds seen once. The specimen sequenced was PBMCs. These receptors all stem from a young man in good health and CMV-seropositive. The CDR3 runs from the conserved cysteine through the conserved F or W. Fields, in order: CDR3 DNA, CDR3 protein, clone size, V gene, CDR3 length, J gene, D gene. The D gene is left open where the match is weak. The listing skips clone size in some rows; elsewhere it reads once, few, many or a size class.

cdr3_nt: TGTGCCAGCAGTAGCGGGAGGGCCTGGGAGCAGTTCTTC
cdr3_aa: CASSSGRAWEQFF
clone_size: -
v_call: TRBV6-5
cdr3_length: 13
j_call: TRBJ2-1
d_call: TRBD2

cdr3_nt: TGTGCCTGGTTATCTGGAGGAGGGGCTCTGTCGAACACCGGGGAGCTGTTTTTT
cdr3_aa: CAWLSGGGALSNTGELFF
clone_size: -
v_call: TRBV30
cdr3_length: 18
j_call: TRBJ2-2
d_call: -

cdr3_nt: TGTGCCAGCAGCCACCCGGGGACAGCCAAGAACACTGAAGCTTTCTTT
cdr3_aa: CASSHPGTAKNTEAFF
clone_size: few
v_call: TRBV14
cdr3_length: 16
j_call: TRBJ1-1
d_call: TRBD1

cdr3_nt: TGTGCCAGCAGTGGCGGGAGGGGGGGAGAGACCCAGTACTTC
cdr3_aa: CASSGGRGGETQYF
clone_size: -
v_call: TRBV2
cdr3_length: 14
j_call: TRBJ2-5
d_call: TRBD2

cdr3_nt: TGCGCCAGCAGCTCACGACCCGGGGGGGCGGACACTGAAGCTTTCTTT
cdr3_aa: CASSSRPGGADTEAFF
clone_size: -
v_call: TRBV5-1
cdr3_length: 16
j_call: TRBJ1-1
d_call: -

cdr3_nt: TGTGCCAGCAGCTTGGCCATTGGCGGGAGCTCCTACGAGCAGTACTTC
cdr3_aa: CASSLAIGGSSYEQYF
clone_size: -
v_call: TRBV5-4
cdr3_length: 16
j_call: TRBJ2-7
d_call: TRBD2

cdr3_nt: TGTGCCAGCAGTTACTCGATAGACAGGGCTCAGCCCCAGCATTTT
cdr3_aa: CASSYSIDRAQPQHF
clone_size: few
v_call: TRBV6-6
cdr3_length: 15
j_call: TRBJ1-5
d_call: TRBD1

cdr3_nt: TGTGCCAGCAGCTTAGATTCGCTAAATGAAGCTTTCTTT
cdr3_aa: CASSLDSLNEAFF
clone_size: -
v_call: TRBV7-2
cdr3_length: 13
j_call: TRBJ1-1
d_call: -

cdr3_nt: TGTGCCAGCAGCTCCCCTAGCGGGATGAGCTCCTACAATGAGCAGTTCTTC
cdr3_aa: CASSSPSGMSSYNEQFF
clone_size: -
v_call: TRBV7-2
cdr3_length: 17
j_call: TRBJ2-1
d_call: TRBD2

cdr3_nt: TGTGCCAGCAGCACTTCTAGTACGGGATACGAGCAGTACTTC
cdr3_aa: CASSTSSTGYEQYF
clone_size: -
v_call: TRBV7-9
cdr3_length: 14
j_call: TRBJ2-7
d_call: -

cdr3_nt: TGTGCCAGTCGCCCCTCCGGGACTATAAACAATGAGCAGTTCTTC
cdr3_aa: CASRPSGTINNEQFF
clone_size: -
v_call: TRBV19
cdr3_length: 15
j_call: TRBJ2-1
d_call: TRBD2

cdr3_nt: TGCAGCGTTGTTGGACAGGGAGGTTCTAACACCGGGGAGCTGTTTTTT
cdr3_aa: CSVVGQGGSNTGELFF
clone_size: few
v_call: TRBV29-1
cdr3_length: 16
j_call: TRBJ2-2
d_call: TRBD1

cdr3_nt: TGTGCCTGGAGCTCAGCGGCAGGACTAGCGGGAGGGGGGGATACGCAGTATTTT
cdr3_aa: CAWSSAAGLAGGGDTQYF
clone_size: -
v_call: TRBV30
cdr3_length: 18
j_call: TRBJ2-3
d_call: TRBD2

cdr3_nt: TGCGCCAGCAGCTTGGGCGGGATCGTATACGAGCAGTACTTC
cdr3_aa: CASSLGGIVYEQYF
clone_size: -
v_call: TRBV5-1
cdr3_length: 14
j_call: TRBJ2-7
d_call: -

cdr3_nt: TGTGCCAGCAGCTTAGTATATTCGGTTAATGAAAAACTGTTTTTT
cdr3_aa: CASSLVYSVNEKLFF
clone_size: -
v_call: TRBV7-8
cdr3_length: 15
j_call: TRBJ1-4
d_call: -

cdr3_nt: TGTGCCAGCCTGAGCGGGAGTCCGCCTGAGCAGTTCTTC
cdr3_aa: CASLSGSPPEQFF
clone_size: few
v_call: TRBV28
cdr3_length: 13
j_call: TRBJ2-1
d_call: TRBD2

cdr3_nt: TGTGCCAGCAGCGCAACAGGGGTGTACGAGCAGTACTTC
cdr3_aa: CASSATGVYEQYF
clone_size: -
v_call: TRBV9
cdr3_length: 13
j_call: TRBJ2-7
d_call: TRBD1

cdr3_nt: TGTGCCAGTACCCTTACAGGTTCGAACACTGAAGCTTTCTTT
cdr3_aa: CASTLTGSNTEAFF
clone_size: -
v_call: TRBV19
cdr3_length: 14
j_call: TRBJ1-1
d_call: -

cdr3_nt: TGTGCCAGCAGCTTAGAGACTAGAGGTTTCGAGACCCAGTACTTC
cdr3_aa: CASSLETRGFETQYF
clone_size: -
v_call: TRBV11-2
cdr3_length: 15
j_call: TRBJ2-5
d_call: -

cdr3_nt: TGTGCCAGCAGCTTAGGAAGACTAGCGGGGGTAGAGACCCAGTACTTC
cdr3_aa: CASSLGRLAGVETQYF
clone_size: -
v_call: TRBV7-6
cdr3_length: 16
j_call: TRBJ2-5
d_call: TRBD2

cdr3_nt: TGTGCCAGCAGCCTTGACAGACAAGAGACCCAGTACTTC
cdr3_aa: CASSLDRQETQYF
clone_size: -
v_call: TRBV11-3
cdr3_length: 13
j_call: TRBJ2-5
d_call: -

cdr3_nt: TGTGCCAGCAGCTTAAAATGGACAGGGGCGAGTTACGAGCAGTACTTC
cdr3_aa: CASSLKWTGASYEQYF
clone_size: -
v_call: TRBV28
cdr3_length: 16
j_call: TRBJ2-7
d_call: TRBD1

cdr3_nt: TGTGCCAGCAGTGATAGCGGGATTGCCTACGAGCAGTACTTC
cdr3_aa: CASSDSGIAYEQYF
clone_size: -
v_call: TRBV25-1
cdr3_length: 14
j_call: TRBJ2-7
d_call: TRBD2

cdr3_nt: TGTGCCAGCAGTTACGACAGGGGGCGGAACACTGAAGCTTTCTTT
cdr3_aa: CASSYDRGRNTEAFF
clone_size: -
v_call: TRBV28
cdr3_length: 15
j_call: TRBJ1-1
d_call: TRBD1

cdr3_nt: TGCGCCAGCAGCCTTGGGCAATACAATGAGCAGTTCTTC
cdr3_aa: CASSLGQYNEQFF
clone_size: -
v_call: TRBV5-1
cdr3_length: 13
j_call: TRBJ2-1
d_call: -

cdr3_nt: TGTGCCAGCAGTTCGGACAGCAGCTCTGGAAACACCATATATTTT
cdr3_aa: CASSSDSSSGNTIYF
clone_size: -
v_call: TRBV6-6
cdr3_length: 15
j_call: TRBJ1-3
d_call: -

cdr3_nt: TGTGCCAGCAGCGTAGCGCCTAGCGGTTACAATGAGCAGTTCTTC
cdr3_aa: CASSVAPSGYNEQFF
clone_size: once
v_call: TRBV9
cdr3_length: 15
j_call: TRBJ2-1
d_call: TRBD2

cdr3_nt: TGTGCCAGCAGCCCACTAGTCTCCTACAATGAGCAGTTCTTC
cdr3_aa: CASSPLVSYNEQFF
clone_size: -
v_call: TRBV5-6
cdr3_length: 14
j_call: TRBJ2-1
d_call: -

cdr3_nt: TGTGCCAGCAGCGAGCGGACCTGGAGTGGATCAGATACGCAGTATTTT
cdr3_aa: CASSERTWSGSDTQYF
clone_size: -
v_call: TRBV9
cdr3_length: 16
j_call: TRBJ2-3
d_call: -

cdr3_nt: TGTGCCAGCAGTTTTCCTCTCAGACACCCTAACTATGGCTACACCTTC
cdr3_aa: CASSFPLRHPNYGYTF
clone_size: -
v_call: TRBV28
cdr3_length: 16
j_call: TRBJ1-2
d_call: -

cdr3_nt: TGTGCCTGGAGTGACCAGGGGCGTCACGCTGAAGCTTTCTTT
cdr3_aa: CAWSDQGRHAEAFF
clone_size: few
v_call: TRBV30
cdr3_length: 14
j_call: TRBJ1-1
d_call: -

cdr3_nt: TGTGCCAGCAGCCCCTGGACTAGCGGGAGGGGTGAGACCCAGTACTTC
cdr3_aa: CASSPWTSGRGETQYF
clone_size: -
v_call: TRBV7-3
cdr3_length: 16
j_call: TRBJ2-5
d_call: TRBD2

cdr3_nt: TGTGCCAGCAGCTATGCGGCAGGGGGGAACACAGATACGCAGTATTTT
cdr3_aa: CASSYAAGGNTDTQYF
clone_size: -
v_call: TRBV7-9
cdr3_length: 16
j_call: TRBJ2-3
d_call: -

cdr3_nt: TGTGCCAGCAGTTTTTACGGGGGGGAGAACACTGAAGCTTTCTTT
cdr3_aa: CASSFYGGENTEAFF
clone_size: once
v_call: TRBV6-6
cdr3_length: 15
j_call: TRBJ1-1
d_call: -

cdr3_nt: TGTGCCAGCAGTTCCACCTTGCGGGGGAGGTATGGCTACACCTTC
cdr3_aa: CASSSTLRGRYGYTF
clone_size: -
v_call: TRBV28
cdr3_length: 15
j_call: TRBJ1-2
d_call: -

cdr3_nt: TGTGCCAGTAGTTTGAACAGGGGCCAGAGTGAAAAACTGTTTTTT
cdr3_aa: CASSLNRGQSEKLFF
clone_size: -
v_call: TRBV19
cdr3_length: 15
j_call: TRBJ1-4
d_call: TRBD1

cdr3_nt: TGCAGCGTTGCGGGAAGCGCAACTAATGAAAAACTGTTTTTT
cdr3_aa: CSVAGSATNEKLFF
clone_size: few
v_call: TRBV29-1
cdr3_length: 14
j_call: TRBJ1-4
d_call: -

cdr3_nt: TGCGCCAGCAGCTTGGCCAGTGTAGAACGGGACGAGCAGTACTTC
cdr3_aa: CASSLASVERDEQYF
clone_size: -
v_call: TRBV5-1
cdr3_length: 15
j_call: TRBJ2-7
d_call: -

cdr3_nt: TGTGCCAGCAGACAGAATACAGGTTACGCTGAAGCTTTCTTT
cdr3_aa: CASRQNTGYAEAFF
clone_size: -
v_call: TRBV2
cdr3_length: 14
j_call: TRBJ1-1
d_call: -

cdr3_nt: TGTGCCAGCAGTTACAAGGAGAAGAACACTGAAGCTTTCTTT
cdr3_aa: CASSYKEKNTEAFF
clone_size: -
v_call: TRBV6-6
cdr3_length: 14
j_call: TRBJ1-1
d_call: -

cdr3_nt: TGTGCCAGCAGGGGACAGTACCTCAATCAGCCCCAGCATTTT
cdr3_aa: CASRGQYLNQPQHF
clone_size: -
v_call: TRBV2
cdr3_length: 14
j_call: TRBJ1-5
d_call: TRBD1

cdr3_nt: TGTGCCAGCAGCCCTAGGGTTAGCGGGAGCTTTATTCAGTACTTC
cdr3_aa: CASSPRVSGSFIQYF
clone_size: -
v_call: TRBV7-2
cdr3_length: 15
j_call: TRBJ2-7
d_call: TRBD2